Listed below are T cell receptor beta chains from one sample, sequenced in a study of TIL therapy for anti-PD-1-resistant metastatic lung cancer. Method: immunoSEQ multiplex PCR; TCRdb's copy keeps in-frame clones and lacks some. This sample has 50,000 to 65,000 clones, with over 75% found just once. The starting material was blood, obtained at baseline. All receptors derive from a person between 30 and 79 years old with non-small cell lung cancer. The CDR3 runs from the conserved cysteine through the conserved F or W. The D gene is left open where the match is weak. A clone size is listed for some rows: how often the clone was seen (once, few, many), or a class if it is expanded.

V: TRBV6-5
J: TRBJ1-6
length: 14
D: .
size: .
DNA: TGTGCCAGCAGTTACTCGCCAGGGAACTCACCCCTCCACTTT
CDR3: CASSYSPGNSPLHF

V: TRBV15
J: TRBJ2-7
length: 15
D: TRBD1
size: .
DNA: TGTGCCACCAGCTCCCGGGACAGGGGGCGCCCCGAGCAGTACTTC
CDR3: CATSSRDRGRPEQYF

V: TRBV11-1
J: TRBJ2-1
length: 14
D: TRBD1
size: .
DNA: TGTGCCAGCAGCCCAAGACAGGGTCGGAATGAGCAGTTCTTC
CDR3: CASSPRQGRNEQFF

V: TRBV28
J: TRBJ2-7
length: 15
D: TRBD1
size: .
DNA: TGTGCCAGCAATTTTCGACAGGGGGGAACCTACGAGCAGTACTTC
CDR3: CASNFRQGGTYEQYF

V: TRBV5-1
J: TRBJ2-5
length: 12
D: .
size: .
DNA: TGCGCCAGCAGCTCCGGCAGCCGGGCCCAGTACTTC
CDR3: CASSSGSRAQYF

V: TRBV7-3
J: TRBJ2-1
length: 13
D: TRBD2
size: few
DNA: TGTGCCAGCAGCGCGGCTAGCGGGGATGAGCAGTTCTTC
CDR3: CASSAASGDEQFF

V: TRBV7-3
J: TRBJ2-7
length: 14
D: TRBD2
size: .
DNA: TGTGCCAGCAGCCTAGCGGGAGGGGCCTCCGAGCAGTACTTC
CDR3: CASSLAGGASEQYF

V: TRBV18
J: TRBJ2-1
length: 18
D: TRBD2
size: .
DNA: TGTGCCAGCTCACCAACGTCGGGAGGGTCCACATCCTACAATGAGCAGTTCTTC
CDR3: CASSPTSGGSTSYNEQFF

V: TRBV19
J: TRBJ1-5
length: 17
D: TRBD1
size: .
DNA: TGTGCCAGTAGTATGGGACAGGGTAAGTCCAGCAATCAGCCCCAGCATTTT
CDR3: CASSMGQGKSSNQPQHF

V: TRBV28
J: TRBJ2-1
length: 15
D: TRBD2
size: .
DNA: TGTGCCAGCTTTTTAGCGGGTCCCTCCTACAATGAGCAGTTCTTC
CDR3: CASFLAGPSYNEQFF

V: TRBV2
J: TRBJ2-7
length: 13
D: .
size: .
DNA: TGTGCCAGCAGACGGGACGGATCCTACGAGCAGTACTTC
CDR3: CASRRDGSYEQYF

V: TRBV2
J: TRBJ2-7
length: 15
D: TRBD1
size: .
DNA: TGTGCCAGCAGGCAACCGGGACAGGGGTCCTACGAGCAGTACTTC
CDR3: CASRQPGQGSYEQYF

V: TRBV2
J: TRBJ1-1
length: 13
D: .
size: .
DNA: TGTGCCAGCTTGAGGGACTTCAACACTGAAGCTTTCTTT
CDR3: CASLRDFNTEAFF

V: TRBV7-9
J: TRBJ2-5
length: 14
D: .
size: .
DNA: TGTGCCAGCAGCTTAGTGGCAGGGAGGGAGACCCAGTACTTC
CDR3: CASSLVAGRETQYF

V: TRBV7-9
J: TRBJ1-6
length: 16
D: .
size: .
DNA: TGTGCCAGCAACCTTGGCTTTGTGACGGAGACGGGAGGCCTCCACTTT
CDR3: CASNLGFVTETGGLHF

V: TRBV10-1
J: TRBJ2-3
length: 17
D: .
size: .
DNA: TGCGCCAGCAGTGACTTCGAGGGCCGAGCATCGACAGATACGCAGTATTTT
CDR3: CASSDFEGRASTDTQYF

V: TRBV9
J: TRBJ2-1
length: 12
D: .
size: .
DNA: TGTGCCAGCAGCATGGGGGACAATGAGCAGTTCTTC
CDR3: CASSMGDNEQFF

V: TRBV30
J: TRBJ1-6
length: 13
D: TRBD1
size: .
DNA: TGTACCTGGGCAGGACAGGGAAGCACACCCCTCCACTTT
CDR3: CTWAGQGSTPLHF

V: TRBV29-1
J: TRBJ1-2
length: 13
D: TRBD1
size: .
DNA: TGCAGCGCCGGACAGGGGGCTAACTATGGCTACACCTTC
CDR3: CSAGQGANYGYTF

V: TRBV2
J: TRBJ2-7
length: 13
D: TRBD1
size: .
DNA: TGTGCCAGCAGTTCGGGACAGGGCTACGAGCAGTACTTC
CDR3: CASSSGQGYEQYF

V: TRBV7-3
J: TRBJ2-1
length: 14
D: .
size: .
DNA: TGTGCCAGCAGCCTAAGACCCGGCTGGGATGAGCAGTTCTTC
CDR3: CASSLRPGWDEQFF

V: TRBV5-8
J: TRBJ2-5
length: 13
D: .
size: .
DNA: TGTGCCAGCAGCCCCCAGGGTTATGAGACCCAGTACTTC
CDR3: CASSPQGYETQYF

V: TRBV30
J: TRBJ2-7
length: 16
D: TRBD1
size: .
DNA: TGTGCCTGGGACAAGGGGCGGACAGGGACCTCTAGCGAGCAGTACTTC
CDR3: CAWDKGRTGTSSEQYF

V: TRBV7-2
J: TRBJ2-5
length: 15
D: .
size: .
DNA: TGTGCCAGCAACGAACAAGGAGGCATAGATAGGGCCCAGTACTTC
CDR3: CASNEQGGIDRAQYF

V: TRBV28
J: TRBJ2-7
length: 10
D: .
size: .
DNA: TGTGCCAGCACCCCACATGAGCAGTACTTC
CDR3: CASTPHEQYF

V: TRBV15
J: TRBJ2-2
length: 16
D: .
size: .
DNA: TGTGCCACCAGCAGGCGCCGGGGGCAGGGCACCGGGGAGCTGTTTTTT
CDR3: CATSRRRGQGTGELFF

V: TRBV6-6
J: TRBJ2-7
length: 16
D: TRBD2
size: .
DNA: TGTGCCAGCATACCTAGCGGGAGTACTCTCCACCTAGAGCAGTACTTC
CDR3: CASIPSGSTLHLEQYF

V: TRBV19
J: TRBJ2-7
length: 16
D: TRBD2
size: .
DNA: TGTGCCAGTAGCGCTAGCGGGCCCTCCTTGAGCTACGAGCAGTACTTC
CDR3: CASSASGPSLSYEQYF

V: TRBV5-6
J: TRBJ2-2
length: 15
D: TRBD1
size: .
DNA: TGTGCCAGCAGCTTTGGGACAGGGGTCACCGGGGAGCTGTTTTTT
CDR3: CASSFGTGVTGELFF

V: TRBV5-4
J: TRBJ1-1
length: 14
D: .
size: .
DNA: TGTGCCAGCAGCTTGCTAGGGCAGGGCACTGAAGCTTTCTTT
CDR3: CASSLLGQGTEAFF

V: TRBV18
J: TRBJ2-3
length: 14
D: .
size: .
DNA: TGTGCCAGCTCACCGTTAAGGTCCACAGATACGCAGTATTTT
CDR3: CASSPLRSTDTQYF

V: TRBV28
J: TRBJ2-7
length: 16
D: .
size: .
DNA: TGTGCCAGCACCTTAGGGGGAGCAGGGGCTACCTACGAGCAGTACTTC
CDR3: CASTLGGAGATYEQYF

V: TRBV7-3
J: TRBJ1-1
length: 16
D: .
size: .
DNA: TGTGCCAGCAGCTTAAAGGGAGGAGCGATGAACACTGAAGCTTTCTTT
CDR3: CASSLKGGAMNTEAFF

V: TRBV7-2
J: TRBJ1-1
length: 13
D: .
size: .
DNA: TGTGCCAGCAGCTTGCGGGCCCCGGTTGAAGCTTTCTTT
CDR3: CASSLRAPVEAFF

V: TRBV7-2
J: TRBJ2-1
length: 13
D: .
size: .
DNA: TGTGCCAGCAGCTTAGTTGCGGGCAATGAGCAGTTCTTC
CDR3: CASSLVAGNEQFF

V: TRBV6-5
J: TRBJ1-2
length: 14
D: .
size: .
DNA: TGTGCCAGCAGACTCGGGACGGTCAACTATGGCTACACCTTC
CDR3: CASRLGTVNYGYTF

V: TRBV6-5
J: TRBJ2-3
length: 14
D: .
size: .
DNA: TGTGCCAGCAGTTATCGTAGCGGTGCAGATACGCAGTATTTT
CDR3: CASSYRSGADTQYF

V: TRBV11-2
J: TRBJ2-7
length: 14
D: .
size: .
DNA: TGTGCCAGCAGCGCGACTTATAAGATATCCGAGCAGTACTTC
CDR3: CASSATYKISEQYF

V: TRBV30
J: TRBJ2-7
length: 15
D: TRBD1
size: .
DNA: TGTGCCTGGACCCGAGGGGGCCGGGTGAGGCTCGAGCAGTACTTC
CDR3: CAWTRGGRVRLEQYF

V: TRBV7-9
J: TRBJ2-5
length: 15
D: TRBD2
size: .
DNA: TGTGCCAGCAGCAGCCAGGGACTAGCGGGAGAGACCCAGTACTTC
CDR3: CASSSQGLAGETQYF

V: TRBV11-2
J: TRBJ2-5
length: 12
D: .
size: .
DNA: TGTGCCAGCAGCCTTCAACGGGAGACCCAGTACTTC
CDR3: CASSLQRETQYF

V: TRBV6-5
J: TRBJ2-7
length: 14
D: .
size: .
DNA: TGTGCCAGCACCAGTACCCTTACCACCTACGAGCAGTACTTC
CDR3: CASTSTLTTYEQYF

V: TRBV19
J: TRBJ2-7
length: 16
D: .
size: .
DNA: TGTGCCAGTAGAAGAGGACGGGGTGGAACCCTCTACGAGCAGTACTTC
CDR3: CASRRGRGGTLYEQYF

V: TRBV5-4
J: TRBJ1-2
length: 14
D: .
size: .
DNA: TGTGCCAGCAGCTCCATGACAGAGATCTATGGCTACACCTTC
CDR3: CASSSMTEIYGYTF

V: TRBV12-3/TRBV12-4
J: TRBJ2-1
length: 11
D: .
size: .
DNA: TGTGCCAGCACCTCAAAATATGAGCAGTTCTTC
CDR3: CASTSKYEQFF

V: TRBV4-3
J: TRBJ2-2
length: 16
D: .
size: .
DNA: TGCGCCAGCAGCCAAGAACCTCGATCGGACACCGGGGAGCTGTTTTTT
CDR3: CASSQEPRSDTGELFF

V: TRBV9
J: TRBJ2-5
length: 16
D: TRBD1
size: .
DNA: TGTGCCAGCAGCGTAGGGCGGGCAGGGGGAAAGGAGACCCAGTACTTC
CDR3: CASSVGRAGGKETQYF

V: TRBV5-1
J: TRBJ2-7
length: 14
D: TRBD1
size: .
DNA: TGCGCCAGCAGCTTGGGACAGGGAAGCTCCGAGCAGTACTTC
CDR3: CASSLGQGSSEQYF

V: TRBV30
J: TRBJ1-2
length: 15
D: TRBD1
size: few
DNA: TGTGCCTGGAGTGGGGGACAGGGAACTGTATATGGCTACACCTTC
CDR3: CAWSGGQGTVYGYTF

V: TRBV3-1/TRBV3-2
J: TRBJ1-3
length: 16
D: .
size: .
DNA: TGTGCCAGCACCAGGTCCCTCGACAGTCCAGGAAACACCATATATTTT
CDR3: CASTRSLDSPGNTIYF

V: TRBV12-3/TRBV12-4
J: TRBJ2-3
length: 12
D: TRBD1
size: .
DNA: TGTGCCAGCAGTCAGCAGGGGGCTACGCAGTATTTT
CDR3: CASSQQGATQYF

V: TRBV7-2
J: TRBJ2-5
length: 12
D: .
size: once
DNA: TGTGCCAGTCGGCTAGCCCCAGAGACCCAGTACTTC
CDR3: CASRLAPETQYF

V: TRBV7-2
J: TRBJ2-2
length: 12
D: TRBD1
size: .
DNA: TGTGCCAGCAGCCGACAGGGCGGGGAGCTGTTTTTT
CDR3: CASSRQGGELFF

V: TRBV6-5
J: TRBJ2-7
length: 16
D: TRBD1
size: .
DNA: TGTGCCAGCAGTTACGACTCCGGGACAGGAACCTACGAGCAGTACTTC
CDR3: CASSYDSGTGTYEQYF

V: TRBV4-1
J: TRBJ2-5
length: 18
D: TRBD2
size: .
DNA: TGCGCCAGCAGCCAAGTGGTCGCGACTAGCGGGGGGACAGGGACCCAGTACTTC
CDR3: CASSQVVATSGGTGTQYF

V: TRBV13
J: TRBJ2-3
length: 15
D: TRBD2
size: .
DNA: TGTGCCAGCTTTAGGAGGGAGGGAATCGCAGATACGCAGTATTTT
CDR3: CASFRREGIADTQYF

V: TRBV18
J: TRBJ1-1
length: 14
D: TRBD1
size: .
DNA: TGTGCCAGCTCACCGGGACAGGGTGCTGCCGAAGCTTTCTTT
CDR3: CASSPGQGAAEAFF

V: TRBV29-1
J: TRBJ2-7
length: 11
D: .
size: .
DNA: TGCAGCGTTGCAACAGCCTACGAGCAGTACTTC
CDR3: CSVATAYEQYF

V: TRBV10-3
J: TRBJ1-1
length: 15
D: .
size: once
DNA: TGTGCCATCAGTGAGTCGGGTTTGCAGAACACTGAAGCTTTCTTT
CDR3: CAISESGLQNTEAFF